This T cell receptor (beta chain) is from a study of response to subunit inactivated influenza vaccine. V dropped 1 base and J dropped 6 bases, with 9 bases sitting between them. The CDR3 length is 13 residues. Germline-derived CDR1 and CDR2 are SGHTA and FQGNSA. TCRdb called the RT-PCR reads again in MiXCR, with one record for every CDR3 protein. The repertoire consists of hundreds of thousands of distinct CDR3 sequences, with about 15% occurring once and the leading ten covering roughly 6.4%. General study findings and limits: Seasonal influenza vaccination, on each occasion, was suggested by the authors to recruit few new T cells.

Remarks on this clonotype: Its antigen is undetermined.

Material: PBMCs from blood, obtained around 15 days before vaccination. The rearrangement uses TRBV7-2 and TRBJ1-2, with D maybe TRBD1 (6 bases). This sequence was found in a man aged 45-65 years who received an inactivated influenza vaccine. CDR3 region: CASSLVRGDGYTF. The DNA for the CDR3 is TGTGCCAGCAGCTTAGTGAGGGGGGATGGCTACACCTTC.